The sequence of this TCR beta chain was determined in a study of shared clonotypes between healthy human individuals. Overall study findings and caveats: Sampling included only blood; tissue repertoires likely differ. Enrolling few donors narrowed the genetic and exposure-history diversity that was represented.

Spread over ten immunoSEQ deep assay plates, unsorted PBMC DNA underwent sequencing. Produced via immunoSEQ multiplex PCR; TCRdb's table is partial and in-frame only. Of about 600,000 clones listed, around 78% are singletons. The CDR3 sequence is 15 residues long. V trimming: 4 bases; J trimming: 9 bases; junction bases outside the gene matches: 5. Germline V gives CDR1 SGHAT, CDR2 FQNNGV. This clone was recorded only once. Its target is not known. The source material was PBMCs. The chain is built from TRBV11-2 and TRBJ2-1, with 14 bases identical to TRBD2. The clonotype originates from a woman aged 40 to 50 in good health. Some clones in this sample may be carry-over from other donors' samples. The CDR3 bases are TGTGCCAGCAGCTGGGGACTAGCGGGAGTTCCTGAGCAGTTCTTC. Amino acid sequence: CASSWGLAGVPEQFF.